Listed here are 27 T cell receptor beta chains from one sample, sequenced in a study of T-cell memory formation after mild COVID-19. TCRdb itself ran the 5' RACE reads through MiXCR, one entry per CDR3 protein. The sample lists approximately 430,000 distinct CDR3 sequences, 20% to 25% seen once, with around 13% in the top ten. Sequenced sample: PBMCs or a T cell subset sorted from them (not recorded which). Every receptor here comes from an adult woman who had mild COVID-19 (a few samples of this study predate the infection). Cell type and time point are not known.

The chain couples TRBV6-5 to TRBJ1-1, with 7 bases identical to TRBD1. CDR1 is MNHEY and CDR2 is SVGAGI in the germline V gene. This CDR3 spans 15 amino acids. The J segment lost 1 base and the V segment lost 6 bases, leaving 8 bases of the junction unmatched. The CDR3 DNA reads TGTGCCAGCAGACCAGCGACAGGGAAGAACACTGAAGCTTTCTTT. It translates to CASRPATGKNTEAFF.

This clonotype was seen a few times. The chain has TRBV7-6 and TRBJ2-3; 7 bases are shared with TRBD2. The CDR3 runs to 11 residues. V gave up 2 bases and J gave up 15 bases; unmatched junction bases: 5. The germline V gene encodes CDR1 SGHVS and CDR2 FNYEAQ. CDR3 nucleotides: TGTGCCAGCAGCTTAAGCGGGGACCTCTATTTT. Encoded protein: CASSLSGDLYF.

This clonotype occurred a few times. The J gene is TRBJ2-7, the V gene TRBV14, with D unclear. Germline CDR1 is SGHDN and CDR2 is FVKESK. V lost 0 bases and J lost 3, with 9 bases in between. This CDR3 is 14 amino acids long. The CDR3 sequence is CASSQDSNYYEQYF. CDR3 nucleotides: TGTGCCAGCAGCCAAGACAGTAACTACTACGAGCAGTACTTC. Based on the CDR3 plus reference TRBV14 and TRBJ2-7, the full variable domain is EAGVTQFPSHSVIEKGQTVTLRCDPISGHDNLYWYRRVMGKEIKFLLHFVKESKQDESGMPNNRFLAERTGGTYSTLKVQPAELEDSGVYFCASSQDSNYYEQYFGPGTRLTVT.

The chain carries TRBV7-9 and TRBJ2-7; no clear D. The V gene's germline CDR1 is SEHNR and CDR2 FQNEAQ (reference sequence). The CDR3 totals 12 residues. V was cut by 5 bases and J by 5 bases, with 10 bases left in between. The CDR3 protein is CASSPTGNEQYF. The DNA of the CDR3 is TGTGCCAGCAGCCCCACCGGCAACGAGCAGTACTTC.

This chain links TRBV12-3 or TRBV12-4 with TRBJ1-6; 12 bases are a match to TRBD1. V shed 7 bases and J 10 bases; nucleotides not matched to a gene: 5. CDR3 size: 14 residues. CDR3 nucleotide sequence: TGTGCCAGCACCCGGGACAGGGGGCGATCACCCCTCCACTTT. This translates into CASTRDRGRSPLHF.

The chain recombines TRBV11-1 with TRBJ2-1; no clear D gene. The CDR3 runs to 14 residues. Between the trimmed V and J ends, which lost 1 base and 10 bases, there was a span of 14 bases. CDR1 and CDR2 (germline): SGHAT, FQDESV (reference sequence). The CDR3 DNA reads as TGTGCCAGCAGCTTAGTGGTCTCGAGTAGGGAGCAGTTCTTC. This encodes CASSLVVSSREQFF.

The rearrangement joins TRBV5-1 to TRBJ2-5, with 10 nucleotides matching TRBD1. The germline V gene encodes CDR1 SGHRS and CDR2 YFSETQ. The CDR3 extends over 16 amino acids. J lost 0 bases, V lost 3 bases, and 5 bases had no gene match. In DNA, the CDR3 is TGCGCCAGCAGCTCCCTGGACAGGGGGTACCAAGAGACCCAGTACTTC. Translating it yields CASSSLDRGYQETQYF. Combining the CDR3 with reference TRBV5-1 and TRBJ2-5 gives the whole variable domain KAGVTQTPRYLIKTRGQQVTLSCSPISGHRSVSWYQQTPGQGLQFLFEYFSETQRNKGNFPGRFSGRQFSNSRSEMNVSTLELGDSALYLCASSSLDRGYQETQYFGPGTRLLVL.

A few counts support this clonotype. The CDR3 region has the DNA TGTGCCACTGGGACGGGGACAGGGGTGGATACGCAGTATTTT. Amino acids: CATGTGTGVDTQYF. The chain joins TRBV7-8 to TRBJ2-3; 10 bases match TRBD1. J lost 6 bases, V lost 10 bases, and 10 bases had no gene match. This CDR3 spans 14 amino acids. The germline V gene encodes CDR1 SGHVS and CDR2 FQNEAQ.

The chain employs TRBV7-6 and TRBJ2-7; TRBD2 matches at 10 bases. Looked up from germline, CDR1 is SGHVS and CDR2 is FNYEAQ. V shed 1 base, J shed 4 bases, and the junction held 10 bases outside the gene matches. This CDR3 is built from 17 residues. The CDR3 sequence is CASSLGDETSGRYEQYF. The CDR3 coding sequence is TGTGCCAGCAGCTTAGGGGACGAGACTAGCGGGCGGTACGAGCAGTACTTC.

The chain couples TRBV12-3 or TRBV12-4 to TRBJ1-2; D not certain. The CDR3 contains 11 residues. Trimming left V 1 base short and J 14 bases short, with 11 bases between. CDR3 in amino acids: CASSLGLARTF. The CDR3, as DNA: TGTGCCAGCAGTTTAGGGTTGGCGCGGACCTTC.

J is TRBJ2-7 and V is TRBV29-1; 10 bases are a match to TRBD1. Looked up from germline, CDR1 is SQVTM and CDR2 is ANQGSEA. The CDR3 is made up of 13 amino acids. J gave up 4 bases and V 7 bases, and 7 bases lay outside the gene matches. CDR3 DNA: TGCAGCGCCGTCGGGACAGGGGCGTACGAGCAGTACTTC. This codes for CSAVGTGAYEQYF.

This clonotype was seen a handful of times. The genes are TRBV14 and TRBJ1-6; TRBD1 agrees at 8 bases. There are 16 residues in the CDR3. V gave up 4 bases and J gave up 5 bases; unmatched junction bases: 7. Germline V gives CDR1 SGHDN, CDR2 FVKESK. The CDR3 is CASSLGTGRNNSPLHF. The CDR3 nucleotides read TGTGCCAGCAGCCTCGGGACAGGCCGTAATAATTCACCCCTCCACTTT.

This clonotype was seen many times. The junction departs from the called germline gene at one end, perhaps through a read error. J is TRBJ2-1 and V is TRBV5-1, with 10 bases matching TRBD1. This CDR3 comprises 15 residues. Germline values: CDR1 SGHRS, CDR2 YFSETQ. CDR3 DNA sequence: TGTGCCAGCAGCTCCGGGACAGGGGTTTACAATGAGCAGTTCTTC. Encoded protein: CASSSGTGVYNEQFF.

The genes are TRBV24-1 and TRBJ2-3; 9 nucleotides agree with TRBD2. CDR1 KGHDR and CDR2 SFDVKD come from the germline V gene. The CDR3 has 18 amino acids. Trimming took 4 bases from V and 0 from J; bases not matched to a gene: 10. This CDR3 is CATSDPTASGDSTDTQYF. CDR3 nucleotide sequence: TGTGCCACCAGTGACCCAACTGCTAGCGGGGACAGCACAGATACGCAGTATTTT.

The chain uses TRBV12-3 or TRBV12-4 and TRBJ2-7, with no clear D. The CDR3 is 14 amino acids. Trimming cost V 2 bases and J 0 bases, with 8 bases left between them. The CDR3 region is CASSLFGPSYEQYF. DNA for the CDR3: TGTGCCAGCAGTTTATTTGGGCCCTCCTACGAGCAGTACTTC.

The chain joins TRBV12-3 or TRBV12-4 to TRBJ2-2; TRBD1 agrees at 7 bases. With V trimmed by 5 bases and J by 6 bases, 6 bases remained unmatched. The CDR3 totals 14 residues. The CDR3 nucleotides read TGTGCCAGCAGTATTGACAGGGTGGCCGGGGAGCTGTTTTTT. Translated: CASSIDRVAGELFF.

This clonotype occurred a few times. J is TRBJ2-3 and V is TRBV5-1; no clear D gene. Germline-derived CDR1 and CDR2 are SGHRS and YFSETQ. V gave up 4 bases and J gave up 6 bases, with 12 bases separating them. The CDR3 contains 13 residues. CDR3 loop: CASSPDGWDTQYF. The CDR3, as DNA: TGCGCCAGCAGCCCCGACGGATGGGATACGCAGTATTTT. The whole variable domain, filled in from reference TRBV5-1 and TRBJ2-3, reads KAGVTQTPRYLIKTRGQQVTLSCSPISGHRSVSWYQQTPGQGLQFLFEYFSETQRNKGNFPGRFSGRQFSNSRSEMNVSTLELGDSALYLCASSPDGWDTQYFGPGTRLTVL.

This clonotype was seen a handful of times. V gene TRBV7-2 combines with J gene TRBJ2-3; 9 bases align to TRBD2. The CDR3 spans 15 residues. With 3 bases clipped from V and 3 bases from J, the junction kept 4 bases outside the gene matches. The germline gives CDR1 SGHTA, CDR2 FQGNSA. The CDR3 DNA follows: TGTGCCAGCAGCTTGTTAGGACTAGCGACAGATACGCAGTATTTT. The encoded protein is CASSLLGLATDTQYF.

This clonotype was detected a few times. The junction differs from germline at one of its ends, possibly a read error. V and J are TRBV29-1 and TRBJ2-3; D gene ambiguous. The germline V gene encodes CDR1 SQVTM and CDR2 ANQGSEA. This CDR3 has 12 residues. The DNA of the CDR3 is TGCAGCATTGATTGGGGCACAGATACGCAGTATTTT. It encodes CSIDWGTDTQYF.

This clonotype occurred many times. This chain links TRBV7-8 with TRBJ2-7, with 16 bases fitting TRBD2. In germline, CDR1 is SGHVS, CDR2 FQNEAQ. The CDR3 runs to 17 residues. Trimming at V came to 5 bases and at J to 4 bases, leaving 8 bases not matched to a gene. In DNA, the CDR3 is TGTGCCAGCAGCCCAGGGACTAGCGGGGGGGCGGTTTACGAGCAGTACTTC. Protein: CASSPGTSGGAVYEQYF.

V usage is TRBV20-1 and J usage is TRBJ2-2, with 8 bases matching TRBD2. J gave up 14 bases and V 3 bases, and 5 bases lay outside the gene matches. The CDR3 length is 11 residues. The germline CDR1 and CDR2 sequences are DFQATT and SNEGSKA (reference sequence). The CDR3 here is CSARLAGSLFF. DNA for the CDR3: TGCAGTGCTAGGTTAGCGGGAAGTCTGTTTTTT.

This clonotype was observed at least ten times. The V call is TRBV6-6, the J call TRBJ2-7, with 11 nucleotides matching TRBD2. Germline CDR1 reads MNHNY; CDR2 reads SVGAGI (reference sequence). This CDR3 is built from 14 residues. V was clipped by 4 bases and J by 4 bases; unmatched bases: 3. The CDR3 reads CASSSTSGSYEQYF. CDR3 bases: TGTGCCAGCAGTTCCACTAGCGGGAGTTACGAGCAGTACTTC.

This clonotype was picked up a small number of times. This chain links TRBV6-5 with TRBJ1-4, with D unresolved. V was trimmed by 6 bases and J by 4 bases, leaving 12 bases between them. The CDR3 sequence is 14 residues long. The germline V gene has CDR1 MNHEY and CDR2 SVGAGI. In nucleotides, the CDR3 is TGTGCCAGCAGCCCGGACGGTTATAATGAAAAACTGTTTTTT. Translating it yields CASSPDGYNEKLFF.

The genes are TRBV9 and TRBJ2-4; 7 positions match TRBD2. The CDR3 runs to 14 residues. Germline V gene lookup returns CDR1 SGDLS and CDR2 YYNGEE. V lost 3 bases and J lost 7; bases outside the gene matches: 7. CDR3 region: CASSEGGAGNIQYF. CDR3 nucleotides: TGTGCCAGCAGCGAGGGAGGGGCCGGGAACATTCAGTACTTC.

This clonotype has more than one count but fewer than ten. The DNA of the CDR3 is TGTGCCAGCAGGGACCCTGCATACTCCTACAATGAGCAGTTCTTC. This translates into CASRDPAYSYNEQFF. The V gene is TRBV2, the J gene TRBJ2-1; no reliable D call. Germline V CDR1 and CDR2: SNHLY, FYNNEI. CDR3 length: 15 residues. V dropped 6 bases and J dropped 0 bases, with 12 bases sitting between them.

The J gene is TRBJ1-2, the V gene TRBV27, with 8 bases matching TRBD1. Germline loops: CDR1 MNHEY, CDR2 SMNVEV (reference sequence). The CDR3 has 15 amino acids. V lost 1 base and J lost 5; bases outside the gene matches: 6. CDR3 nucleotides: TGTGCCAGCAGTTTATTCGGCAGGGGGCCGTATGGCTACACCTTC. It specifies CASSLFGRGPYGYTF.

This clonotype was counted only a few times. The rearrangement uses TRBV20-1 and TRBJ2-1; 9 bases align to TRBD2. After removal of 6 bases from V and 9 bases from J, the junction contained 12 bases not matched to a gene. CDR1 DFQATT and CDR2 SNEGSKA come from the germline V gene (reference sequence). The CDR3 covers 14 residues. CDR3: CSACLSGSSGEQFF. The CDR3 DNA reads as TGCAGTGCGTGCCTTAGCGGGAGTTCGGGTGAGCAGTTCTTC.